Shown below are 2 T cell receptor beta chains from a single sample sequenced in a study of cytomegalovirus exposure and HLA in healthy donors. Assay used: immunoSEQ multiplex PCR; TCRdb lists only in-frame clones, some missing. The sample carries approximately 210,000 clones, more than 70% recorded once. Sequencing used PBMCs. These TCRs come from a woman aged 18-29 years in good health and CMV-seronegative.

J is TRBJ1-1 and V is TRBV18, with D unclear. The CDR3 length is 18 residues. The V end lost 2 bases, the J end lost 1 base, and 20 bases lay between the germline ends. CDR1 and CDR2 from the germline V gene are KGHSH and LQKENI. Written as DNA, the CDR3 is TGTGCCAGCTCACCATACGGCCTAGGCCTTAGTGGGAACACTGAAGCTTTCTTT. Translating it yields CASSPYGLGLSGNTEAFF.

The chain uses TRBV2 and TRBJ2-5; 7 bases fit TRBD1. The V gene's germline CDR1 is SNHLY and CDR2 FYNNEI. V trimming: 6 bases; J trimming: 0 bases; junction bases outside the gene matches: 4. The CDR3 consists of 14 residues. Here the CDR3 DNA reads TGTGCCAGCAGCCAGGGACAGTACCAAGAGACCCAGTACTTC. This encodes CASSQGQYQETQYF.